The present T cell receptor beta chain was sequenced within a study of lymphopenia after photon versus proton radiotherapy. General study findings and limits: A bigger post-nadir fall in TCR diversity correlated inversely with survival time in deceased patients. Oligoclonal CD8+ Temra expansion after nadir drove photon patients' diversity drop. Relative stability marked proton patients; photon patients lost diversity and naive cells. Authors raise, but do not show, better survival with proton therapy.

The length of the CDR3 is 13 residues. Trimming cost V 4 bases and J 1 base; bases outside gene matches: 3. Germline values: CDR1 GTSNPN, CDR2 SVGIG (reference sequence). Some clones are missing from TCRdb's copy, which holds only in-frame ones; the method was immunoSEQ multiplex PCR. The data show 150,000 or so clones, about 88% seen once. Concerning this clone itself: Its antigen is currently unknown.

This sequence joins TRBV30 and TRBJ1-1, with 7 bases fitting TRBD1. The clonotype originates from a man in his fifties with gastric cancer. Specimen: peripheral blood, collected from a patient treated with photon-based radiotherapy. CDR3 sequence (DNA): TGTGCCTGGAAGGGACAGCCGAACACTGAAGCTTTCTTT. Its translation: CAWKGQPNTEAFF. The whole variable domain, remainder taken from reference TRBV30 and TRBJ1-1, is SQTIHQWPATLVQPVGSPLSLECTVEGTSNPNLYWYRQAAGRGLQLLFYSVGIGQISSEVPQNLSASRPQDRQFILSSKKLLLSDSGFYLCAWKGQPNTEAFFGQGTRLTVV.